This passage covers 11 T cell receptor beta chains from one sample sequenced in a study of blood T cell repertoires in COVID-19. TCRdb's table, derived via immunoSEQ multiplex PCR, lists solely in-frame clones and lacks some. Of 100,000 to 140,000 clones in the sample, 80% to 85% were seen once. The sequencing input was peripheral blood. The receptors come from an older man with acute or convalescent COVID-19.

V usage is TRBV5-6 and J usage is TRBJ1-3; 7 bases fit TRBD1. With V trimmed by 6 bases and J by 0 bases, 6 bases remained unmatched. This CDR3 region has 15 residues. Per the germline V gene, CDR1 is SGHDT and CDR2 is YYEEEE. CDR3 sequence: CASIEAGGSGNTIYF. The DNA for the CDR3 is TGTGCCAGCATAGAGGCAGGGGGCTCTGGAAACACCATATATTTT.

The chain carries TRBV2 and TRBJ2-1; 7 nucleotides agree with TRBD1. The germline CDR1 and CDR2 sequences are SNHLY and FYNNEI. There are 13 residues in the CDR3. J gave up 9 bases and V 6 bases, and 8 bases lay outside the gene matches. Here the CDR3 DNA reads TGTGCCAGCAGCGCTCAGGGGGTAGCTGAGCAGTTCTTC. Encoded protein: CASSAQGVAEQFF.

V and J are TRBV5-8 and TRBJ1-4, with a weak D call TRBD1 (6 bases). CDR3 length: 13 amino acids. The V end lost 0 bases, the J end lost 7 bases, and 7 bases lay between the germline ends. CDR1 is SGHTS, CDR2 YDEGEE, per germline. The CDR3 loop is CASSLGQAEKLFF. The CDR3 DNA reads TGTGCCAGCAGCTTGGGACAGGCTGAAAAACTGTTTTTT.

This clone was seen more than once but under ten times. V gene TRBV5-8 combines with J gene TRBJ1-5; a weak D match, TRBD1 (6 bases). Trimming took off 2 bases at V and 5 bases at J, with 8 bases between the two ends. The CDR3 is made up of 13 amino acids. Looked up from germline, CDR1 is SGHTS and CDR2 is YDEGEE. Here the CDR3 DNA reads TGTGCCAGCAGCTTACAGGGAGATCAGCCCCAGCATTTT. This gives the protein CASSLQGDQPQHF.

This sequence joins TRBV15 and TRBJ1-6, with D unresolved. CDR1 is LNHNV and CDR2 is YYDKDF in the germline V gene (reference sequence). The CDR3 loop spans 15 amino acids. The V and J ends lost 0 bases and 5 bases respectively, with 8 bases between them. For the CDR3, the DNA is TGTGCCACCAGCAGAGATGGAGCGAATAATTCACCCCTCCACTTT. It yields the protein CATSRDGANNSPLHF. The full variable domain, completed using reference TRBV15 and TRBJ1-6, is DAMVIQNPRYQVTQFGKPVTLSCSQTLNHNVMYWYQQKSSQAPKLLFHYYDKDFNNEADTPDNFQSRRPNTSFCFLDIRSPGLGDTAMYLCATSRDGANNSPLHFGNGTRLTVT.

The V gene is TRBV11-2, the J gene TRBJ2-5, with 8 bases identical to TRBD1. The V gene's germline CDR1 is SGHAT and CDR2 FQNNGV. The CDR3 extends over 13 amino acids. Trimming removed 3 bases from V and 4 bases from J; junction bases left unmatched: 1. The CDR3 is CASSFGQGETQYF. The DNA for the CDR3 is TGTGCCAGCAGCTTTGGACAGGGAGAGACCCAGTACTTC.

The chain uses TRBV19 and TRBJ2-2, with a weak D call TRBD1 (5 bases). Per the germline V gene, CDR1 is LNHDA and CDR2 is SQIVND (reference sequence). There are 14 residues in the CDR3. V dropped 5 bases and J dropped 0 bases, with 7 bases sitting between them. The CDR3 sequence is CASSDRANTGELFF. The CDR3 nucleotides read TGTGCCAGTAGTGACAGAGCGAACACCGGGGAGCTGTTTTTT.

The table lists this clone with a count of one. The gene calls are TRBV5-6 and TRBJ1-4; D ambiguous. CDR3 size: 17 residues. The V gene's germline CDR1 is SGHDT and CDR2 YYEEEE. The V end lost 0 bases, the J end lost 8 bases, and 20 bases lay between the germline ends. CDR3 protein: CASSLGLRWRSYEKLFF. CDR3 coding DNA: TGTGCCAGCAGCTTGGGACTGAGATGGAGGTCTTACGAAAAACTGTTTTTT.

V gene TRBV18 combines with J gene TRBJ2-1, with 8 bases that match TRBD1. Germline V CDR1 and CDR2: KGHSH, LQKENI. The CDR3 has 14 amino acids. J lost 6 bases, V lost 4 bases, and 5 bases had no gene match. CDR3 amino acids: CASSRGQEANEQFF. CDR3 nucleotides: TGTGCCAGCTCACGGGGACAGGAGGCCAATGAGCAGTTCTTC.

This chain uses TRBV9 with TRBJ2-7; unclear D gene. Trimming removed 0 bases at V and 2 bases at J, with 12 bases between. CDR1 and CDR2 from the germline V gene are SGDLS and YYNGEE. The CDR3 length is 15 residues. The CDR3 DNA follows: TGTGCCAGCAGCGTAGATCCAGGTCCACCCTACGAGCAGTACTTC. Protein product: CASSVDPGPPYEQYF. The full variable domain, rest sourced from reference TRBV9 and TRBJ2-7, is DSGVTQTPKHLITATGQRVTLRCSPRSGDLSVYWYQQSLDQGLQFLIQYYNGEERAKGNILERFSAQQFPDLHSELNLSSLELGDSALYFCASSVDPGPPYEQYFGPGTRLTVT.

The chain uses TRBV19 and TRBJ2-2; 8 bases map to TRBD2. Unmatched junction bases numbered 9, after V lost 7 bases and J lost 2 bases. Germline V gene data show CDR1 as LNHDA and CDR2 as SQIVND (reference sequence). CDR3 length: 16 amino acids. CDR3 in amino acids: CASNTGGGPNTGELFF. In nucleotides, the CDR3 is TGTGCCAGTAATACCGGGGGGGGACCTAACACCGGGGAGCTGTTTTTT.